This T cell receptor (beta chain) is from a study of shared clonotypes between healthy human individuals. Study details: Serving as donors were a couple of women and three men, whose ages spanned 18 to 49. Study-wide findings and caveats: Memory subsets had estimated richness that was generally smaller than that of naive subsets.

This CDR3 spans 15 amino acids. CDR1 and CDR2 from the germline V gene are SEHNR and FQNEAQ (reference sequence). V was shortened by 5 bases and J by 1 base, with 14 bases between the two germline ends. TCRdb's copy holds only in-frame clones and misses some; the assay was immunoSEQ multiplex PCR. The data hold around 2,000,000 clones, with about 93% observed a single time. On this clone: Its antigen is unidentified.

Naive-designated CD8 cells lacked CD45RO, were positively enriched for CCR7, and omitted terminally differentiated effector memory CD45RA+ cells. Donors, without exception, were Caucasian adults residing in Nashville, Tennessee. The sequenced material came from naive CD8+ T cells from PBMCs. The chain links TRBV7-9 to TRBJ2-5; D is unresolved. The TCR originated in a man aged 18 to 30 in good health. Some clones in this sample may be carry-over from other donors' samples. The chain's CDR3 is CASSASAGRQETQYF. CDR3 nucleotides: TGTGCCAGCAGCGCCTCCGCAGGCCGCCAAGAGACCCAGTACTTC.